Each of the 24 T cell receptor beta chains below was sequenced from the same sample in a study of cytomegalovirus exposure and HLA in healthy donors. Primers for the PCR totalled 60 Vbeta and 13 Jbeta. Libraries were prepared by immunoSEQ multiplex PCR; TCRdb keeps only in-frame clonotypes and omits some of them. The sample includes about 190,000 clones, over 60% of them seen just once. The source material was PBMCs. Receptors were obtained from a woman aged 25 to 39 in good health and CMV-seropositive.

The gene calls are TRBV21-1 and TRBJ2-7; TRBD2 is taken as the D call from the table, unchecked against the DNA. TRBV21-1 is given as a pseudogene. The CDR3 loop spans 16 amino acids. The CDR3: CASSLRLRLNSYEQYF. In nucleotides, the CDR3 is TGTGCCAGCAGCTTACGACTAAGACTGAACTCCTACGAGCAGTACTTC.

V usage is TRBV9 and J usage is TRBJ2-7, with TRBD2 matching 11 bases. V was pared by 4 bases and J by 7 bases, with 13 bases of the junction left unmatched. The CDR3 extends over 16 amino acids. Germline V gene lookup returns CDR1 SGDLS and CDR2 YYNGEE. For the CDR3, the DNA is TGTGCCAGCAGCCTACACCTACTAGCGGGAGTCAGGGAGCAGTACTTC. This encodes CASSLHLLAGVREQYF.

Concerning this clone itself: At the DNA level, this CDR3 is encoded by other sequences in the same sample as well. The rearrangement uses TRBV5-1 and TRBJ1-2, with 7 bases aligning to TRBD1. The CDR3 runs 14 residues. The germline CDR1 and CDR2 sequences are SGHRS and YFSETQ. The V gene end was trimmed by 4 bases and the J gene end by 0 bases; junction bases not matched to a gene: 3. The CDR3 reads CASSPGTANYGYTF. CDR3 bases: TGCGCCAGCAGCCCCGGGACAGCTAACTATGGCTACACCTTC.

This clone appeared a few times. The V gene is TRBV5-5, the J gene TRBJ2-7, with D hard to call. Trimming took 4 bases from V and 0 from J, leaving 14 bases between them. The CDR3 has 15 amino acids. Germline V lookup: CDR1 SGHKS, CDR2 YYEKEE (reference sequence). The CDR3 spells CASSPRSRSSYEQYF. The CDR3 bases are TGTGCCAGCAGCCCTAGGAGTAGGAGCTCCTACGAGCAGTACTTC.

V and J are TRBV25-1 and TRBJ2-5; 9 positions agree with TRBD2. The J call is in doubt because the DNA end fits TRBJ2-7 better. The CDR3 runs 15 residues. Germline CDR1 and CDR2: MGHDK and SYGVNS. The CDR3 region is CASSIAGAYPHEQYF. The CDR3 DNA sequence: TGTGCCAGCAGTATAGCGGGGGCCTACCCCCACGAGCAGTACTTC.

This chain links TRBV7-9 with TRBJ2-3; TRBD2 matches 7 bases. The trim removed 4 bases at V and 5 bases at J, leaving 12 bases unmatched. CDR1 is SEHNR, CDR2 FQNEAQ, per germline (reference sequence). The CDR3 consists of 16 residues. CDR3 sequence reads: CASSSSRGSGGDTQYF. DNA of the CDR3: TGTGCCAGCAGCTCCTCCCGCGGGAGCGGAGGAGATACGCAGTATTTT.

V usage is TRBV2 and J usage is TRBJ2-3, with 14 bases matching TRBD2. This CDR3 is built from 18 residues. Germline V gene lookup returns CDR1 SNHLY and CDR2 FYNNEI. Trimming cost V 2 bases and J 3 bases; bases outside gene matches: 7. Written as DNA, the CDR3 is TGTGCCAGCAGTGAACCGGGACTAGCGGGGGTACCAACAGATACGCAGTATTTT. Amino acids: CASSEPGLAGVPTDTQYF.

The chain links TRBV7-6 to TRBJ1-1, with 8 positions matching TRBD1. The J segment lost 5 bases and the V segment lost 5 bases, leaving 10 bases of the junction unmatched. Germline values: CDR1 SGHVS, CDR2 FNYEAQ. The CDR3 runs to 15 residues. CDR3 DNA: TGTGCCAGCAGCCAAGGACAGGGTTTGAGGACTGAAGCTTTCTTT. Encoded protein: CASSQGQGLRTEAFF. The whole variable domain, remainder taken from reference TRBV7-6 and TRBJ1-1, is GAGVSQSPRYKVTKRGQDVALRCDPISGHVSLYWYRQALGQGPEFLTYFNYEAQQDKSGLPNDRFSAERPEGSISTLTIQRTEQRDSAMYRCASSQGQGLRTEAFFGQGTRLTVV.

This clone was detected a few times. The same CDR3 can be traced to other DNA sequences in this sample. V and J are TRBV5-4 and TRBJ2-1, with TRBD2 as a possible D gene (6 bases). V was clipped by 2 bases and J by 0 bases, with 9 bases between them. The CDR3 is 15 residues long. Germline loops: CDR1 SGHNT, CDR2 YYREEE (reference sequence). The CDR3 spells CASSFSGASYNEQFF. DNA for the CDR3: TGTGCCAGCAGCTTTAGCGGAGCCTCCTACAATGAGCAGTTCTTC.

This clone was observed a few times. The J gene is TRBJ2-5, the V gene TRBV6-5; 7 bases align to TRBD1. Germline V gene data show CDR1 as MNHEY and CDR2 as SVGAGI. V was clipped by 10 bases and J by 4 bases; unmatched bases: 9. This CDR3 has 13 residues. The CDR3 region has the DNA TGTGCCACCTACAGGGGCGCCGGAGAGACCCAGTACTTC. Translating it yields CATYRGAGETQYF.

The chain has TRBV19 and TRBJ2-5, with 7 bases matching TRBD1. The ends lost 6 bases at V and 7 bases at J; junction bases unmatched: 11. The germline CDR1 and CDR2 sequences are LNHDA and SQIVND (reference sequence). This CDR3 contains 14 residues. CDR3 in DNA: TGTGCCAGTAGCCCCAGGGGGTTAGAGGCGACCCAGTACTTC. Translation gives CASSPRGLEATQYF.

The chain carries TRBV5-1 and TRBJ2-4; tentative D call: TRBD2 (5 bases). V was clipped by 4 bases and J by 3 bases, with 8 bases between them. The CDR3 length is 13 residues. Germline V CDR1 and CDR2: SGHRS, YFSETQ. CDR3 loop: CASSGLGKNIQYF. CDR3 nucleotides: TGCGCCAGCAGCGGACTTGGCAAAAACATTCAGTACTTC.

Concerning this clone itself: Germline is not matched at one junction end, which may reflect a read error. The CDR3 region is CASSPRSSAAGELFF. CDR3 DNA sequence: TGTGCTAGCAGCCCCCGGAGTAGCGCGGCCGGGGAGCTGTTTTTT. The chain has TRBV7-7 and TRBJ2-2, with a possible D match to TRBD2 (5 bases). CDR1 SSHAT and CDR2 FNYEAQ come from the germline V gene (reference sequence). The CDR3 totals 15 residues.

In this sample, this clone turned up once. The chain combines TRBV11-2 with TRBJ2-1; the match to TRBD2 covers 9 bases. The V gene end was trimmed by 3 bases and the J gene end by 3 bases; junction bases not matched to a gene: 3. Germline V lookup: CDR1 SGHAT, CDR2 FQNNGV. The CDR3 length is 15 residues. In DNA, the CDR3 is TGTGCCAGCAGCTTGAGACTAGCGGTCTACAATGAGCAGTTCTTC. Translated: CASSLRLAVYNEQFF.

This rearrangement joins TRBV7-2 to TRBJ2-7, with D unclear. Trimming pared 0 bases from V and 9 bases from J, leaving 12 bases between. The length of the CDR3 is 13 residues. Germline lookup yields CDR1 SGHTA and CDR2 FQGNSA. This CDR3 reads CASSLAPATVQYF. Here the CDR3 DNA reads TGTGCCAGCAGCTTAGCGCCTGCCACGGTGCAGTACTTC.

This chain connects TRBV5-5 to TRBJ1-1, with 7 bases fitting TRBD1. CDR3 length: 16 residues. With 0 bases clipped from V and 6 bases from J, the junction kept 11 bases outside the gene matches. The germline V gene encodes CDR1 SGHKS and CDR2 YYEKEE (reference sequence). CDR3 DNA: TGTGCCAGCAGCTTGGCAGTCACAGGGGTTCCCCCTGAAGCTTTCTTT. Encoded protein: CASSLAVTGVPPEAFF.

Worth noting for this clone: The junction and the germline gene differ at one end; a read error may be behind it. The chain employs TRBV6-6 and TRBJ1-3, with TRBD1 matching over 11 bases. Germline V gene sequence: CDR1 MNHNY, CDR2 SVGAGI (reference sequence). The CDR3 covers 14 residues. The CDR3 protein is CASSRTGGEFRGDF. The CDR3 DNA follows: TGTGCCAGCAGTAGGACAGGGGGCGAGTTCCGTGGGGATTTT.

The CDR3 sequence is CASRPGTYSAGELFF. CDR3 nucleotide sequence: TGTGCCAGCAGACCCGGGACATACTCGGCCGGGGAGCTGTTTTTT. The V gene is TRBV27, the J gene TRBJ2-2; tentative D call: TRBD1 (6 bases). CDR1 is MNHEY, CDR2 SMNVEV, per germline (reference sequence). The V end lost 6 bases, the J end lost 6 bases, and 17 bases lay between the germline ends. The CDR3 has 15 residues.

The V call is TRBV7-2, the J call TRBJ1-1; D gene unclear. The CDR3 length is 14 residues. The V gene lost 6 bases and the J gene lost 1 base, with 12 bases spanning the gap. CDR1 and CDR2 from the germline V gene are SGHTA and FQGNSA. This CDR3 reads CASRPSGRNTEAFF. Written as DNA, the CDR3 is TGTGCCAGCAGACCCTCCGGGAGGAACACTGAAGCTTTCTTT. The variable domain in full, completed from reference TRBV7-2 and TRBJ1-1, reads GAGVSQSPSNKVTEKGKDVELRCDPISGHTALYWYRQSLGQGLEFLIYFQGNSAPDKSGLPSDRFSAERTGGSVSTLTIQRTQQEDSAVYLCASRPSGRNTEAFFGQGTRLTVV.

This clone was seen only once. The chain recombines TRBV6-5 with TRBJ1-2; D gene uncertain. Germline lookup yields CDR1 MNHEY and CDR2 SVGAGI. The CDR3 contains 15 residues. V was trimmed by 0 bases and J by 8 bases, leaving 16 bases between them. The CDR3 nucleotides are TGTGCCAGCAGTTACTCACGGACTTCAACCCCCGGCTACACCTTC. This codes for CASSYSRTSTPGYTF.

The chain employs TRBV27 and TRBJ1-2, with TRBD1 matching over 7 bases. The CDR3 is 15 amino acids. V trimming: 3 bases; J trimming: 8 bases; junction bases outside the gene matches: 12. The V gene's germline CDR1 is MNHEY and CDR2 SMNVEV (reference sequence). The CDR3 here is CASSFVRGRSSGYTF. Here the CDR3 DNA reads TGTGCCAGCAGTTTTGTAAGGGGGCGGTCCTCCGGCTACACCTTC.

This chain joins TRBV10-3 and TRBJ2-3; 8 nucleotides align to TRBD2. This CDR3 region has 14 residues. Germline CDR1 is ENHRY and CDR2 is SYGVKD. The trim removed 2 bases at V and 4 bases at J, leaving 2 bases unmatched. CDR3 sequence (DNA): TGTGCCATCAGTGAGGGACTAGCTGCAGATACGCAGTATTTT. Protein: CAISEGLAADTQYF.

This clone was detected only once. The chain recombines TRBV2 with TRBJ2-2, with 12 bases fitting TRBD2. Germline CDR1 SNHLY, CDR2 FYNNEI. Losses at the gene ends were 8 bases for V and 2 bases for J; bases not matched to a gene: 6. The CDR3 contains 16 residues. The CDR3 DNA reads TGTGCCAGCGCACTAGCGGGGGGAACTAACACCGGGGAGCTGTTTTTT. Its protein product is CASALAGGTNTGELFF. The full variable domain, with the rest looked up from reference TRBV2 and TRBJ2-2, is EPEVTQTPSHQVTQMGQEVILRCVPISNHLYFYWYRQILGQKVEFLVSFYNNEISEKSEIFDDQFSVERPDGSNFTLKIRSTKLEDSAMYFCASALAGGTNTGELFFGEGSRLTVL.

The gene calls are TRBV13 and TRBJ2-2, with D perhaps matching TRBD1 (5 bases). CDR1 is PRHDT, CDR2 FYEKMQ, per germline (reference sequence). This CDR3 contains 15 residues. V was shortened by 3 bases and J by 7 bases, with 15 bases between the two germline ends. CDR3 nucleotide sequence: TGTGCCAGCAGCTTTGTTCAGGGTCCGGGCGGGGAGCTGTTTTTT. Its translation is CASSFVQGPGGELFF.